This record looks at one T cell receptor (beta chain) sequence and its context. Caucasian adults living in Nashville, Tennessee, provided all samples. This entry comes from a study of shared clonotypes between healthy human individuals. Study-wide background: The cohort had a couple of women and three men, ages 18 to 49.

The material for each subset, its genomic DNA, was split evenly across several immunoSEQ plates. Sorted-subset replicate PCRs used 150 to 200 ng DNA, about 30,000 T cell genomes. Sequencing used immunoSEQ multiplex PCR; TCRdb keeps in-frame clones, though not all of them. The sample gives 1.4 million or so clones, approximately 98.5% of which show up once; about 0.4% is in the top ten. V lost 3 bases, J lost 5 bases, and 10 bases lay in between. The V gene's germline CDR1 is MDHEN and CDR2 SYDVKM. CDR3 length: 13 residues. The sample taken for sequencing was naive CD4+ T cells sorted from blood. The subset here: CD45RA+ positively selected. The origin of this receptor is a man aged 25 to 40 in good health. V and J are TRBV28 and TRBJ2-5; D uncertain. The CDR3 DNA follows: TGTGCCAGCAGTTTGATGAGCGTGGAGACCCAGTACTTC. Its translation is CASSLMSVETQYF.